This T cell receptor beta chain was identified during a study of CD8 T cells in ankylosing spondylitis. Notes on this clonotype: Its antigen is not known.

Scientists made TCR beta libraries using quantitative 5'-RACE with molecular barcodes. TCRdb passed the 5' RACE reads through MiXCR, listing each CDR3 protein once. The sample has roughly 150,000 distinct CDR3 sequences, 9.8% seen once. The length of the CDR3 is 13 residues. Deletions cut 3 bases from V and 5 bases from J, with 11 bases between. Germline V gives CDR1 LNHNV, CDR2 YYDKDF (reference sequence). Whole-study findings and limits: Ankylosing spondylitis blood seemed to carry a telltale TCR beta motif made of about 8 highly homologous variants. The authors found the disease-linked clones to be CD8+ and relatively rare in peripheral blood.

The source of this sequence is a female donor with ankylosing spondylitis or in good health (not recorded which). Specimen: blood, either unsorted or a sorted T cell fraction (not recorded which). V and J are TRBV15 and TRBJ2-7; TRBD2 might be the D (6 bases). The CDR3, as DNA: TGTGCCACCAGCAGGGAGGGCCTCAACGAGCAGTACTTC. Residues: CATSREGLNEQYF.